What follows describes a single T cell receptor (beta chain). Its matching antigen is unknown. The data originate from a study of cytomegalovirus exposure and HLA in healthy donors. Study-level points and caveats: Reports showed the classifier diagnosing cytomegalovirus status with high specificity and sensitivity.

V shed 1 base and J shed 6 bases, with 8 bases lying between them. Looked up from germline, CDR1 is SGDLS and CDR2 is YYNGEE. The CDR3 has 13 amino acids. Repertoires were generated with immunoSEQ multiplex PCR, while TCRdb's copy carries only in-frame clones and drops some. The data contain about 300,000 clones, over 75% of them singletons. The donors were members of the roughly 120-subject validation cohort (separate from the approximately 650-subject first cohort). This TCR came from a woman aged 18-29 years in good health and CMV-seronegative. The genes are TRBV9 and TRBJ1-5; D ambiguous. Sequencing was performed on PBMCs. This CDR3 is CASSVNGGQPQHF. CDR3 nucleotide sequence: TGTGCCAGCAGCGTAAACGGTGGTCAGCCCCAGCATTTT.